This TCR beta chain was observed in a study of regulatory T cells in long-lasting Graves disease. Study at large: New Graves' disease cases had less than 3 months of antithyroid drugs.

This CDR3 has 14 residues. Germline loops: CDR1 DFQATT, CDR2 SNEGSKA (reference sequence). V gave up 5 bases and J gave up 5 bases; unmatched junction bases: 7. Time point: newly diagnosed GD, antithyroid drugs for less than 3 months. Generation of the TCR library employed RNA extracted from PBMCs. Researchers made TCR beta libraries by using iRepertoire HTBI primers and running Arm-PCR on CDR3 regions. Original analysis: The samples included around 65 TRBV and 14 TRBJ segments. Using its own MiXCR run on the multiplex PCR reads, TCRdb lists one record per CDR3 protein. These V and J calls derive from TCRdb rather than the authors' analysis. Of 600,000 to 650,000 distinct CDR3 sequences listed, 15% to 20% are singletons. These sequences were also reported in another study, on T cells in Graves' hyperthyroidism and ophthalmopathy. That report notes: Patients aged 18 to 65 had newly diagnosed hyperthyroidism lasting under 2 months.

This TCR was recovered from a young woman with Graves disease. Specimen: peripheral blood mononuclear cells (PBMCs), collected at new diagnosis, from a patient treated with antithyroid drugs. The V and J genes are TRBV20-1 and TRBJ2-7, with 12 bases aligning to TRBD2. The CDR3 DNA is TGCAGTGCTCCTAGGACTAGCGGGACCAACGAGCAGTACTTC. It codes for CSAPRTSGTNEQYF.